A single sample is the source of the 25 T cell receptor beta chains below, sequenced in a study of CD8 T cells in ankylosing spondylitis. In TCRdb, the 5' RACE reads were re-called with MiXCR into one record per CDR3 protein. The table shows about 360,000 distinct CDR3 sequences, with under 15% occurring only once. The sample taken for sequencing was blood, either unsorted or a sorted T cell fraction (not recorded which). These TCRs come from a male donor with ankylosing spondylitis or in good health (not recorded which).

This clonotype was seen only a few times. The chain recombines TRBV12-3 or TRBV12-4 with TRBJ1-3, with D uncertain. This CDR3 has 14 residues. V was pared by 7 bases and J by 4 bases, with 14 bases between. CDR3 amino acids: CASTPWKGGNTIYF. DNA for the CDR3: TGTGCCAGCACCCCTTGGAAGGGAGGAAACACCATATATTTT.

V usage is TRBV12-3 or TRBV12-4 and J usage is TRBJ2-3, with 8 bases fitting TRBD2. Unmatched junction bases numbered 8, after V lost 2 bases and J lost 4 bases. The CDR3 totals 16 residues. The CDR3 DNA reads TGTGCCAGCAGTTTAAGGGCGGGGGGAGTCTCAGATACGCAGTATTTT. This encodes CASSLRAGGVSDTQYF.

The rearrangement links TRBV7-2 to TRBJ2-5, with 8 bases identical to TRBD1. CDR1 and CDR2 from the germline V gene are SGHTA and FQGNSA. V dropped 6 bases and J dropped 5; count of bases not matched to a gene: 11. The CDR3 is made up of 15 amino acids. The DNA for the CDR3 is TGTGCCAGCAGTTTGACCGGACAGGGCGCTGAGACCCAGTACTTC. Translating it yields CASSLTGQGAETQYF.

This clonotype has a handful of counts. The chain joins TRBV18 to TRBJ2-7, with 9 bases matching TRBD1. The CDR3 sequence is 14 residues long. V lost 6 bases, J lost 3 bases, and 6 bases stayed unmatched. Germline V lookup: CDR1 KGHSH, CDR2 LQKENI. The CDR3 spells CASSPRTGVYEQYF. The DNA for the CDR3 is TGTGCCAGCTCCCCGAGGACAGGGGTCTACGAGCAGTACTTC.

This chain joins TRBV7-9 and TRBJ1-1, with D hard to call. CDR1 and CDR2 (germline): SEHNR, FQNEAQ (reference sequence). Between the trimmed V and J ends, which lost 1 base and 8 bases, there was a span of 20 bases. The CDR3 runs to 16 residues. This CDR3 reads CASSLGVETPVTEAFF. CDR3 nucleotide sequence: TGTGCCAGCAGCTTAGGAGTCGAGACACCCGTAACCGAAGCTTTCTTT.

V and J are TRBV3-1 and TRBJ2-7; D is ambiguous. Trimming left V 0 bases short and J 0 bases short, with 9 bases between. CDR1 is LGHDT and CDR2 is YNNKEL in the germline V gene (reference sequence). The CDR3 consists of 15 residues. The CDR3: CASSQDYTSSYEQYF. The CDR3 DNA reads TGTGCCAGCAGCCAAGATTATACCAGCTCCTACGAGCAGTACTTC.

The chain combines TRBV15 with TRBJ1-1; D gene unclear. Germline V gene lookup returns CDR1 LNHNV and CDR2 YYDKDF (reference sequence). The V end lost 5 bases, the J end lost 2 bases, and 12 bases lay between the germline ends. The CDR3 is 14 residues long. CDR3 sequence reads: CATSLQWGNTEAFF. As DNA, the CDR3 is TGTGCCACCAGCCTCCAATGGGGAAACACTGAAGCTTTCTTT.

In this sample, this clonotype turned up a few times. The chain joins TRBV2 to TRBJ1-4; tentative D call: TRBD1 (5 bases). Trimming shortened V by 8 bases and J by 4 bases, and 8 bases separated the two germline ends. Looked up from germline, CDR1 is SNHLY and CDR2 is FYNNEI. CDR3 length: 12 amino acids. The CDR3 region is CASRQGNEKLFF. In nucleotides, the CDR3 is TGTGCCAGCCGGCAGGGTAATGAAAAACTGTTTTTT.

This clonotype turned up a few times. The CDR3 DNA sequence: TGTGCCAGCAGCACCGGACAGGGTCGGTATGAGACCCAGTACTTC. Translated: CASSTGQGRYETQYF. V is TRBV2 and J is TRBJ2-5; TRBD1 matches at 8 bases. Trimming removed 6 bases from V and 5 bases from J; junction bases left unmatched: 11. There are 15 residues in the CDR3. CDR1 and CDR2 from the germline V gene are SNHLY and FYNNEI.

The genes are TRBV5-6 and TRBJ2-1; 7 bases fit TRBD1. Germline lookup yields CDR1 SGHDT and CDR2 YYEEEE. J lost 7 bases, V lost 3 bases, and 1 base had no gene match. This CDR3 has 12 amino acids. CDR3 bases: TGTGCCAGCAGCTGGGACAGTAATGAGCAGTTCTTC. Translation gives CASSWDSNEQFF.

This clonotype was seen only a few times. V gene TRBV3-1 combines with J gene TRBJ1-2; D is unresolved. Trimming took 1 base from V and 4 from J, leaving 7 bases between them. The germline gives CDR1 LGHDT, CDR2 YNNKEL (reference sequence). The CDR3 contains 13 residues. For the CDR3, the DNA is TGTGCCAGCAGCCAAGGCAGGAGCTATGGCTACACCTTC. It encodes CASSQGRSYGYTF.

The V and J genes are TRBV14 and TRBJ2-7; 13 nucleotides line up with TRBD2. There are 20 residues in the CDR3. The V and J ends lost 6 bases and 2 bases, in that order; junction bases with no gene match: 19. The V gene's germline CDR1 is SGHDN and CDR2 FVKESK. The CDR3 sequence is CASSPLSRGGLAGATYEQYF. In DNA form, the CDR3 reads TGTGCCAGCAGTCCCCTTAGTAGGGGCGGACTAGCGGGAGCAACCTACGAGCAGTACTTC. Full variable domain (outside the CDR3, taken from reference TRBV14 and TRBJ2-7): EAGVTQFPSHSVIEKGQTVTLRCDPISGHDNLYWYRRVMGKEIKFLLHFVKESKQDESGMPNNRFLAERTGGTYSTLKVQPAELEDSGVYFCASSPLSRGGLAGATYEQYFGPGTRLTVT.

This clonotype has only a few counts. The rearrangement uses TRBV7-9 and TRBJ2-3, with D perhaps TRBD2 (6 bases). CDR3 length: 14 amino acids. V lost 0 bases and J 5 bases, leaving 9 bases between the germline ends. Germline V gene data show CDR1 as SEHNR and CDR2 as FQNEAQ (reference sequence). In nucleotides, the CDR3 is TGTGCCAGCAGCTTAGCGAAAGCGGGAGATACGCAGTATTTT. It encodes CASSLAKAGDTQYF.

A few counts support this clonotype. CDR3 amino acids: CSARYRASEAFF. CDR3 DNA: TGCAGTGCTAGATACAGGGCCTCTGAAGCTTTCTTT. The V gene is TRBV20-1, the J gene TRBJ1-1; TRBD1 might be the D (6 bases). Germline CDR1 and CDR2: DFQATT and SNEGSKA (reference sequence). The germline V and J ends were trimmed by 2 bases and 6 bases, with 10 bases remaining between them. The CDR3 contains 12 residues.

This clonotype was counted a few times. The chain has TRBV5-1 and TRBJ1-6, with D perhaps matching TRBD1 (6 bases). This CDR3 is built from 14 residues. From germline, CDR1 is SGHRS and CDR2 YFSETQ. The V and J ends lost 4 bases and 5 bases respectively, with 10 bases between them. CDR3 sequence: CASSPRTDNSPLHF. The DNA for the CDR3 is TGCGCCAGCAGCCCCCGGACAGATAATTCACCCCTCCACTTT.

This clonotype has a handful of counts. The rearrangement links TRBV7-8 to TRBJ2-1; TRBD2 agrees at 16 bases. This CDR3 contains 16 residues. Germline-derived CDR1 and CDR2 are SGHVS and FQNEAQ. V lost 0 bases, J lost 12 bases, and 5 bases stayed unmatched. In DNA, the CDR3 is TGTGCCAGCAGCTTAGCCGGGACTAGCGGGGGGGCCTGGCAGTTCTTC. It yields the protein CASSLAGTSGGAWQFF.

This clonotype was counted a few times. The junction does not match germline at one end; this may be a read error. The V call is TRBV20-1, the J call TRBJ2-7; 9 bases fit TRBD1. Germline V gene sequence: CDR1 DFQATT, CDR2 SNEGSKA (reference sequence). CDR3 length equals 15 residues. This CDR3 reads CSSRDSGQGLYEQYF. The CDR3 DNA sequence: TGCAGTTCTAGAGATTCGGGACAGGGTCTCTACGAGCAGTACTTC.

This chain uses TRBV6-5 with TRBJ1-2; D is unclear. Trimming removed 1 base from V and 9 bases from J, with 15 bases in between. The CDR3 covers 14 residues. The germline gives CDR1 MNHEY, CDR2 SVGAGI. CDR3 coding DNA: TGTGCCAGCAGTTACTATGACGGCTTGGGAAGCTACACCTTC. Encoded protein: CASSYYDGLGSYTF.

Ten or more counts support this clonotype. This chain uses TRBV21-1 with TRBJ1-5; TRBD1 reflects the table's D call only, with no check against the DNA. TRBV21-1 is annotated as a pseudogene. The CDR3 covers 15 residues. The CDR3 nucleotides are TGTGCCAGCAGCAAAGAAACAACTTACAGGGGGCCCCAGCATTTT. Its protein product is CASSKETTYRGPQHF.

Only a few counts were recorded for this clonotype. This chain connects TRBV4-1 to TRBJ1-1, with D possibly matching TRBD1 (5 bases). CDR1 MGHRA and CDR2 YSYEKL come from the germline V gene. The CDR3 sequence is 14 residues long. The V gene lost 1 base and the J gene lost 5 bases, with 11 bases spanning the gap. CDR3 nucleotide sequence: TGCGCCAGCAGCCAAGGGGCCAGGGAGACTGAAGCTTTCTTT. This sequence encodes CASSQGARETEAFF.

J is TRBJ1-1 and V is TRBV28; possible D gene TRBD1, 6 bases. Trimming pared 7 bases from V and 4 bases from J, leaving 16 bases between. The CDR3 consists of 14 residues. CDR1 MDHEN and CDR2 SYDVKM come from the germline V gene. The DNA for the CDR3 is TGTGCCAGCATCCCCGGAGACAGGACCACTGAAGCTTTCTTT. As protein: CASIPGDRTTEAFF.

This clonotype was counted a few times. This CDR3 is CASSLINYEQYF. The CDR3 DNA follows: TGTGCCAGCAGCTTAATTAACTACGAGCAGTACTTC. This sequence joins TRBV7-2 and TRBJ2-7; D gene unclear. V lost 2 bases and J lost 3, with 5 bases in between. The germline gives CDR1 SGHTA, CDR2 FQGNSA. The CDR3 runs 12 residues.

The V gene is TRBV9, the J gene TRBJ2-5, with 8 bases lining up with TRBD2. This CDR3 has 16 residues. With 4 bases clipped from V and 2 bases from J, the junction kept 10 bases outside the gene matches. Germline V lookup: CDR1 SGDLS, CDR2 YYNGEE. CDR3 bases: TGTGCCAGCAGCTCAGCGGCTAGCGGGCGTCAAGAGACCCAGTACTTC. Translated, it gives CASSSAASGRQETQYF.

This chain uses TRBV5-6 with TRBJ2-1; 9 nucleotides line up with TRBD1. V lost 3 bases to trimming and J lost 3 bases; unmatched junction nucleotides: 4. Germline V CDR1 and CDR2: SGHDT, YYEEEE. The CDR3 spans 15 residues. The CDR3 DNA is TGTGCCAGCAGCTGGGGACAGGGAGGCTACAATGAGCAGTTCTTC. Amino acid sequence: CASSWGQGGYNEQFF.

This clonotype was seen repeatedly, ten times or more. The chain joins TRBV3-1 to TRBJ1-6, with D unresolved. This CDR3 is 14 amino acids long. Germline V gene sequence: CDR1 LGHDT, CDR2 YNNKEL (reference sequence). Trimming removed 4 bases at V and 11 bases at J, with 15 bases between. The CDR3 spells CASSLLNYGAPLHF. CDR3 sequence (DNA): TGTGCCAGCAGCCTACTAAATTATGGGGCACCCCTCCACTTT.